The T cell receptor beta chain described here comes from a study of blood T cell repertoires in COVID-19. Turning to the study itself: T cells, B-cell-depleted T cells, or PBMCs provided the cDNA or gDNA that served as material.

Sequencing used immunoSEQ multiplex PCR; TCRdb keeps in-frame clones, though not all of them. This table holds roughly 180,000 clones, about 86% found once. Germline V gene sequence: CDR1 LGHDT, CDR2 YNNKEL (reference sequence). V shed 4 bases and J shed 6 bases, with 12 bases lying between them. The CDR3 has 13 amino acids. This rearrangement joins TRBV3-1 (or the pseudogene TRBV3-2) to TRBJ1-1, with D unclear. Material for sequencing was peripheral blood. The receptor comes from a man in his 60s with acute or convalescent COVID-19. DNA for the CDR3: TGTGCCAGCAGCCCCTCGGAGGCGCCTGAAGCTTTCTTT. This codes for CASSPSEAPEAFF.